A selection of T cell receptor beta chains follows, all from one sample in a study of blood T cell repertoires in COVID-19. Profiling relied on immunoSEQ multiplex PCR, and the TCRdb table lists in-frame clones only, not all of them. This sample carries 300,000 or so clones, just under 90% of them seen once, and the ten largest clones take around 3.5%. Sequenced: peripheral blood. Every receptor here comes from a woman between 40 and 50 years old with acute or convalescent COVID-19. CDR3s include the opening cysteine and the closing phenylalanine or tryptophan. Each record gives: J gene, V gene, clone size, D gene, CDR3 protein, CDR3 DNA. The D gene is left open where the match is weak. Part of the rows lack a size; the others show once, few, many or a class for expanded clones.

TRBJ1-2 | TRBV19 | - | - | CASTNGQHNYGYTF | TGTGCCAGTACTAACGGACAGCATAACTATGGCTACACCTTC
TRBJ2-5 | TRBV18 | - | - | CASSPVIGTGSLGKTQYF | TGTGCCAGCTCACCAGTGATAGGCACAGGGAGTTTAGGGAAGACCCAGTACTTC
TRBJ2-1 | TRBV2 | - | - | CASSYSHEQFF | TGTGCCAGCAGCTACTCCCATGAGCAGTTCTTC
TRBJ1-5 | TRBV19 | - | TRBD1 | CASSMWTGMVSNQPQHF | TGTGCCAGTAGTATGTGGACAGGGATGGTTAGCAATCAGCCCCAGCATTTT
TRBJ2-5 | TRBV10-1 | - | TRBD1 | CASRDRTGEAGWVIETQYF | TGCGCCAGCAGGGATCGTACAGGGGAAGCCGGGTGGGTCATAGAGACCCAGTACTTC
TRBJ1-1 | TRBV4-1 | - | TRBD1 | CASSQGQGARVNTEAFF | TGCGCCAGCAGCCAAGGCCAGGGGGCGCGGGTGAACACTGAAGCTTTCTTT
TRBJ2-5 | TRBV24-1 | - | TRBD1 | CATDPDRGYVKTQYF | TGTGCCACTGACCCCGACAGGGGGTACGTAAAGACCCAGTACTTC
TRBJ1-5 | TRBV19 | - | TRBD1 | CASKPGQGGQPQHF | TGTGCCAGTAAACCGGGACAGGGGGGACAGCCCCAGCATTTT
TRBJ1-4 | TRBV2 | - | - | CASNRKGGGGEKLFF | TGTGCCAGCAACCGAAAAGGGGGAGGGGGTGAAAAACTGTTTTTT
TRBJ1-2 | TRBV4-1 | few | TRBD1 | CASSHTGGYGYTF | TGCGCCAGCAGCCATACAGGGGGCTATGGCTACACCTTC